Following are 23 T cell receptor beta chains from one sample sequenced in a study of cytomegalovirus exposure and HLA in healthy donors. It was with 60 Vbeta and 13 Jbeta primers that the PCR ran. The repertoire was sequenced with immunoSEQ multiplex PCR; TCRdb's copy has only in-frame clones and lacks some. Of around 120,000 clones in the sample, around 62% are singletons; the top ten hold 3.8%. The sample was PBMCs. These receptors came from a man younger than 40 in good health and CMV-seropositive.

V gene TRBV30 combines with J gene TRBJ2-5, with D possibly matching TRBD2 (5 bases). The CDR3 extends over 13 amino acids. Between the trimmed V and J ends, which lost 0 bases and 4 bases, there was a span of 9 bases. Looked up from germline, CDR1 is GTSNPN and CDR2 is SVGIG (reference sequence). Here the CDR3 DNA reads TGTGCCTGGAGTGTCCCGGGAACAGAGACCCAGTACTTC. Encoded protein: CAWSVPGTETQYF.

A word on this clone: Relative to the germline gene, one junction end is altered; a read error may explain this. The V gene is TRBV7-9, the J gene TRBJ1-5, with D tentatively TRBD1 (6 bases). CDR3 length: 14 amino acids. The V gene's germline CDR1 is SEHNR and CDR2 FQNEAQ (reference sequence). CDR3 protein: CSSSYGQSNQPQHF. The DNA of the CDR3 is TGTTCCAGCAGCTACGGACAGAGCAATCAGCCCCAGCATTTT. Drawing the rest from reference TRBV7-9 and TRBJ1-5, the complete variable domain is DTGVSQNPRHKITKRGQNVTFRCDPISEHNRLYWYRQTLGQGPEFLTYFQNEAQLEKSRLLSDRFSAERPKGSFSTLEIQRTEQGDSAMYLCSSSYGQSNQPQHFGDGTRLSIL.

This clone appeared once. V and J are TRBV2 and TRBJ2-3; D gene uncertain. V was cut by 3 bases and J by 4 bases, with 8 bases left in between. The CDR3 spans 13 residues. Germline V gene data show CDR1 as SNHLY and CDR2 as FYNNEI. The CDR3 DNA is TGTGCCAGCAGTGACGGTAGATCAGATACGCAGTATTTT. Its protein product is CASSDGRSDTQYF.

This clone was detected only a few times. The chain combines TRBV7-9 with TRBJ2-5; D is possibly TRBD1 (6 bases). CDR1 and CDR2 (germline): SEHNR, FQNEAQ (reference sequence). V lost 0 bases and J lost 7, with 15 bases in between. CDR3 size: 15 residues. CDR3 loop: CASSLAQEPTGTQYF. For the CDR3, the DNA is TGTGCCAGCAGCTTAGCGCAGGAACCGACAGGGACCCAGTACTTC.

J is TRBJ2-2 and V is TRBV28; weak D call: TRBD2 (6 bases). From germline, CDR1 is MDHEN and CDR2 SYDVKM. This CDR3 has 14 amino acids. Trimming cost V 6 bases and J 1 base, with 9 bases left between them. This CDR3 reads CASRRDWNTGELFF. CDR3 DNA sequence: TGTGCCAGCAGGCGGGACTGGAACACCGGGGAGCTGTTTTTT.

This clone has only one observation. The chain has TRBV5-1 and TRBJ2-3; 11 nucleotides agree with TRBD2. V was pared by 0 bases and J by 1 base, with 1 base of the junction left unmatched. The CDR3 covers 16 residues. Germline CDR1 and CDR2: SGHRS and YFSETQ. CDR3 sequence: CASSLASGGRTDTQYF. As DNA, the CDR3 is TGCGCCAGCAGCTTGGCTAGCGGGGGGCGCACAGATACGCAGTATTTT.

The chain recombines TRBV5-4 with TRBJ2-1, with TRBD2 matching over 9 bases. The CDR3 covers 16 residues. The germline V gene encodes CDR1 SGHNT and CDR2 YYREEE (reference sequence). V lost 0 bases, J lost 4 bases, and 5 bases stayed unmatched. The CDR3 DNA follows: TGTGCCAGCAGCTTGGCCACGAGCGGGGGGTACAATGAGCAGTTCTTC. This translates into CASSLATSGGYNEQFF.

The chain employs TRBV5-6 and TRBJ2-5; the D gene is possibly TRBD1 (6 bases). The DNA matches TRBJ2-7 better at its end, which makes the J call doubtful. The CDR3 totals 12 residues. Germline CDR1 and CDR2: SGHDT and YYEEEE. In nucleotides, the CDR3 is TGTGCCAGCAGCTTACAGGGAGCCGAGCAGTACTTC. Its protein product is CASSLQGAEQYF.

This clone was detected a few times. The V call is TRBV27, the J call TRBJ2-3, with 9 bases aligning to TRBD2. Germline V gene lookup returns CDR1 MNHEY and CDR2 SMNVEV (reference sequence). V trimming: 7 bases; J trimming: 5 bases; junction bases outside the gene matches: 19. CDR3 length: 18 amino acids. Here the CDR3 reads CASTRKPLQAGGLDTQYF. The CDR3 DNA reads TGTGCCAGCACCAGAAAACCCCTTCAAGCGGGGGGTTTAGATACGCAGTATTTT.

This clone was seen a few times. The rearrangement uses TRBV7-2 and TRBJ1-6, with D uncertain. Germline-derived CDR1 and CDR2 are SGHTA and FQGNSA. V gave up 4 bases and J gave up 1 base, with 5 bases separating them. The CDR3 spans 14 residues. CDR3 nucleotides: TGTGCCAGCAGCTACCGGTCCTATAATTCACCCCTCCACTTT. Translation gives CASSYRSYNSPLHF. Complete variable domain (other parts from reference TRBV7-2 and TRBJ1-6): GAGVSQSPSNKVTEKGKDVELRCDPISGHTALYWYRQSLGQGLEFLIYFQGNSAPDKSGLPSDRFSAERTGGSVSTLTIQRTQQEDSAVYLCASSYRSYNSPLHFGNGTRLTVT.

The chain is built from TRBV2 and TRBJ2-5; the match to TRBD1 covers 7 bases. The J call is uncertain, as TRBJ2-7 better fits the DNA end. The germline gives CDR1 SNHLY, CDR2 FYNNEI. The CDR3 extends over 12 amino acids. The CDR3 here is CASRTGLYEQYF. The CDR3 DNA reads TGTGCCAGCAGGACAGGGTTGTACGAGCAGTACTTC.

This chain uses TRBV11-3 with TRBJ2-7; 10 bases line up with TRBD1. V lost 3 bases, J lost 0 bases, and 8 bases stayed unmatched. CDR1 is SGHNT and CDR2 is YENEEA in the germline V gene. CDR3 length equals 17 residues. CDR3 nucleotides: TGTGCCAGCAGCTTGGGGGTAGGACAGGGGGGCTCCTACGAGCAGTACTTC. Encoded protein: CASSLGVGQGGSYEQYF.

The chain couples TRBV7-8 to TRBJ1-2, with D possibly matching TRBD1 (5 bases). Germline CDR1 SGHVS, CDR2 FQNEAQ. The V and J ends lost 4 bases and 3 bases respectively, with 12 bases between them. The CDR3 is made up of 14 amino acids. CDR3 in DNA: TGTGCCAGCAGCTCCCAGGGAACTCACTATGGCTACACCTTC. The encoded protein is CASSSQGTHYGYTF.

The chain uses TRBV6-5 and TRBJ1-6; D gene uncertain. Between the trimmed V and J ends, which lost 5 bases and 10 bases, there was a span of 12 bases. CDR1 and CDR2 from the germline V gene are MNHEY and SVGAGI. CDR3 length: 13 amino acids. The CDR3 nucleotides are TGTGCCAGCAGTGCCAATATAGAATCACCCCTCCACTTT. Translation gives CASSANIESPLHF.

This clone was observed a handful of times. The chain carries TRBV7-2 and TRBJ2-1; D perhaps matches TRBD1 (6 bases). Trimming took 8 bases from V and 9 from J, leaving 20 bases between them. The CDR3 has 14 residues. Looked up from germline, CDR1 is SGHTA and CDR2 is FQGNSA. The CDR3 sequence: CASHTIPGHTEQFF. In nucleotides, the CDR3 is TGTGCCAGCCACACAATCCCGGGACACACTGAGCAGTTCTTC.

The chain employs TRBV7-6 and TRBJ2-3; a possible D gene is TRBD1 (6 bases). The ends were cut back, 4 bases at V and 2 bases at J, with 16 bases in the middle. Germline V gene data show CDR1 as SGHVS and CDR2 as FNYEAQ. This CDR3 is built from 16 residues. The CDR3 region is CASSSTGYSPTDTQYF. CDR3 nucleotides: TGTGCCAGCAGCTCAACAGGGTATAGCCCCACAGATACGCAGTATTTT.

This clone showed up just a few times. The CDR3 spells CASSQGTSATDTQYF. CDR3 DNA: TGTGCCAGCAGCCAAGGGACTAGCGCAACAGATACGCAGTATTTT. The chain links TRBV4-2 to TRBJ2-3, with TRBD2 matching over 9 bases. V lost 1 base, J lost 3 bases, and 2 bases stayed unmatched. The CDR3 runs 15 residues. Germline V lookup: CDR1 LGHNA, CDR2 YNFKEQ.

CDR3 protein: CASSDLLTDTQYF. CDR3 in DNA: TGTGCCAGCAGCGATCTACTCACAGATACGCAGTATTTT. The chain employs TRBV5-6 and TRBJ2-3; D gene unclear. Germline-derived CDR1 and CDR2 are SGHDT and YYEEEE. The CDR3 sequence is 13 residues long. Trimming removed 4 bases from V and 2 bases from J, with 8 bases in between.

This sequence joins TRBV2 and TRBJ2-1; 10 bases match TRBD1. Germline V gene data show CDR1 as SNHLY and CDR2 as FYNNEI. Trimming cost V 5 bases and J 3 bases; bases outside gene matches: 1. This CDR3 is 14 amino acids long. CDR3 protein: CASSRDRGYNEQFF. The CDR3 DNA reads as TGTGCCAGCAGTAGGGACAGGGGCTACAATGAGCAGTTCTTC. The complete variable domain, with remaining parts taken from reference TRBV2 and TRBJ2-1, reads EPEVTQTPSHQVTQMGQEVILRCVPISNHLYFYWYRQILGQKVEFLVSFYNNEISEKSEIFDDQFSVERPDGSNFTLKIRSTKLEDSAMYFCASSRDRGYNEQFFGPGTRLTVL.

The chain combines TRBV18 with TRBJ2-7; 8 bases fit TRBD1. Germline CDR1 and CDR2: KGHSH and LQKENI. The length of the CDR3 is 14 residues. The ends lost 3 bases at V and 5 bases at J; junction bases unmatched: 6. CDR3 sequence (DNA): TGTGCCAGCTCACCCCGGACAGGGTTAAACGAGCAGTACTTC. Residues: CASSPRTGLNEQYF.

This clone appeared a single time. This sequence joins TRBV27 and TRBJ2-3, with 10 bases that match TRBD1. V gave up 5 bases and J gave up 1 base; unmatched junction bases: 6. The CDR3 covers 16 residues. Per the germline V gene, CDR1 is MNHEY and CDR2 is SMNVEV (reference sequence). The CDR3 DNA sequence: TGTGCCAGCAGTCACCGGGACAGGGGAGGCACAGATACGCAGTATTTT. This translates into CASSHRDRGGTDTQYF.

This clone was seen a single time. The chain combines TRBV18 with TRBJ2-2, with a possible D match to TRBD1 (6 bases). CDR1 is KGHSH and CDR2 is LQKENI in the germline V gene. There are 15 residues in the CDR3. Trimming cost V 5 bases and J 2 bases, with 12 bases left between them. DNA of the CDR3: TGTGCCAGCTCATCGAGACAGGCTAACACCGGGGAGCTGTTTTTT. Translating it yields CASSSRQANTGELFF.

The chain couples TRBV7-9 to TRBJ1-4; 9 bases agree with TRBD1. This CDR3 spans 12 amino acids. Trimming removed 10 bases from V and 5 bases from J; junction bases left unmatched: 2. The germline gives CDR1 SEHNR, CDR2 FQNEAQ (reference sequence). This CDR3 is CATGTGNEKLFF. The CDR3 region has the DNA TGTGCCACCGGGACAGGGAATGAAAAACTGTTTTTT. Supplemented by reference TRBV7-9 and TRBJ1-4, the full variable domain reads DTGVSQNPRHKITKRGQNVTFRCDPISEHNRLYWYRQTLGQGPEFLTYFQNEAQLEKSRLLSDRFSAERPKGSFSTLEIQRTEQGDSAMYLCATGTGNEKLFFGSGTQLSVL.